Sequencing of this T cell receptor (beta chain) was carried out in a study of Graves' ophthalmopathy and Graves' hyperthyroidism (dated by TCRdb to 2017 to 2018). Study-wide context: Peripheral blood was collected before any treatment was given, at the time of initial diagnosis. The 90 or so discovery patients were randomly split 7:3 into training and test sets. For independent validation, a separate cohort was made up of 18 hyperthyroidism patients plus 17 patients who later progressed from hyperthyroidism to ophthalmopathy. In total, 135 blood samples were TCR-sequenced: 40 to 45 ophthalmopathy, some 75 hyperthyroidism and about 17 hyperthyroidism-to-ophthalmopathy patients. TCR beta repertoire signatures were used to distinguish Graves' ophthalmopathy from Graves' hyperthyroidism and to predict progression to ophthalmopathy. Following sampling, methimazole starting at 30 mg daily was administered to hyperthyroidism patients, and high-dose intravenous methylprednisolone was administered to ophthalmopathy patients. To explore V-J signatures that distinguish ophthalmopathy from hyperthyroidism, a discovery set of around 100 patients was enrolled, made up of approximately 45 with ophthalmopathy and fewer than 60 with stable hyperthyroidism. T-cell repertoires of thyroid tissue and blood were compared in about 6 hyperthyroidism patients.

This clonotype was seen ten or more times. What antigen it recognizes has not been identified. No quality values exist for individual bases; no much larger clone is one base distant. Beyond this particular receptor, the publication reports: In validation, the model predicted ophthalmopathy progression with about 71% sensitivity and roughly 78% specificity; more than ten predicted patients were CT-confirmed with GO in a median of about 6.1 months. No statistical method was used to predetermine the sample size, and group allocation was not hidden from the investigators. Most expanded thyroid clonotypes with a frequency above 0.001 also appeared in blood, which suggests that blood repertoires may reflect the immune response in the thyroid. Ophthalmopathy was separated from stable hyperthyroidism by the 13-signature model with about 89% sensitivity and around 81% specificity in cross-validation and with 80%/75% in the test set.

The CDR3, cysteine through phenylalanine, is 19 amino acids long. Only the CDR3 region is kept as DNA, spanning 57 bases read in frame from base 1. The germline V gene encodes CDR1 SQVTM and CDR2 ANQGSEA. Relative to germline, V is 1 base shorter and J is 6 bases shorter, with 27 bases between their ends. Ophthalmopathy patients had moderately to severely active disease, Clinical Activity Score of at least 3, NOSPECS grade of at least 4, and disease duration under 3 months. Anyone with other autoimmune diseases, uncontrolled infections, pregnancy or lactation was excluded from the study. Diagnosis was based on clinical symptoms, serum thyroxine, TRAb, thyroid ultrasound and orbital computed tomography. Using Ficoll-Paque density gradient centrifugation, PBMCs were isolated from 8.5 to 10 ml of fresh peripheral blood. Total RNA was extracted with Trizol reagent and quality-checked on an Agilent 2100 Bioanalyzer.

For repertoire sequencing, the TCR beta CDR3 regions were amplified from RNA transcripts. The first round was an RT-PCR using HTBI primers with the Qiagen OneStep RT-PCR kit, and this first round was followed by a second-round multiplex PCR, then size selection and purification. The libraries underwent paired-end sequencing with 100 bp reads on an Illumina HiSeq2000. On the study's bioinformatics: SOAPnuke was used for read processing, and reads with adapters, uncalled bases, a mean Phred below 15, or no exact constant-primer or identifier match were discarded. High-quality paired reads were merged with COPE v1.2.5. Each unique nucleotide sequence was defined as a clonotype, and clonotypes were aligned to IMGT TRB V, D and J references with MiTCR v1.1. The analysis was limited to V-J combinations with a frequency above 0.0001, which together covered 99.2% of the repertoires. For each V-J combination, a TCR clonal expansion and chaos score was defined as F50 clonal expansion divided by the chaos observed in the TCRdist matrix. Welch's t-statistics and random forest were used to narrow the features down to 13 V-J combinations, which were then fed into a naive Bayes classifier. The Morisita-Horn index was used to measure how similar the thyroid and blood repertoires were. TCRdb reprocessing: public reads trimmed at Q25 with fastp, clones called with MiXCR, in-frame beta chains kept. Rows with a matching CDR3 protein are joined into one entry that keeps the most common DNA and genes. The V and J calls, along with clone size, are taken from TCRdb and not from the paper's own processing. This sample is represented by fewer than 600,000 distinct CDR3 sequences; 13% to 15% of them were singletons. The leading ten clones occupy about 9.4% of the sample.

The sequencing input was blood. This sequence originates from a woman aged 25 to 39 with Graves' ophthalmopathy. Donor details come from another sample of the same person, matched by shared clones. The chain joins TRBV29-1 to TRBJ2-2; the D gene is possibly TRBD2, with 7 bases matching. The DNA is as follows: TGCAGCGTTGAAGGGGGGGGCGGTCCTACAATACAGGCGGCCGGGGAGCTGTTTTTT. The resulting protein is CSVEGGGGPTIQAAGELFF.